This T cell receptor beta chain was found in a study of response to subunit inactivated influenza vaccine. Notes on the study in general: The authors suggested that few new T cells are recruited per seasonal influenza vaccination.

As regards this clonotype: Its antigen is not known.

V dropped 3 bases and J dropped 2 bases, with 9 bases sitting between them. Germline assignment: CDR1 DFQATT and CDR2 SNEGSKA (reference sequence). This CDR3 comprises 13 residues. One entry per CDR3 protein results from TCRdb running MiXCR on the RT-PCR reads. The sample lists hundreds of thousands of distinct CDR3 sequences, 12% to 15% occurring once. The chain combines TRBV20-1 with TRBJ2-3; weak D call: TRBD2 (6 bases). Sequenced here: PBMCs from blood, sampled less than 15 days before vaccination. The receptor was derived from a man in his fifties who received an inactivated influenza vaccine. The CDR3 loop is CSASRDFTDTQYF. The DNA for the CDR3 is TGCAGTGCTAGTCGGGACTTCACAGATACGCAGTATTTT.